A single sample gave rise to the 17 T cell receptor beta chains below, sequenced in a study of identical twins. Each CDR3 protein gets one entry after TCRdb re-called the 5' RACE reads with MiXCR. The sample lists about 100,000 distinct CDR3 sequences, 5.9% occurring once. The sequencing sample was made of memory T cells sorted from blood. The receptors were sampled from a woman between 50 and 59 years old in good health.

In its sample, this clonotype was seen many times. V usage is TRBV5-1 and J usage is TRBJ1-5; tentative D call: TRBD1 (5 bases). Germline V CDR1 and CDR2: SGHRS, YFSETQ. This CDR3 contains 15 residues. The V and J ends lost 4 bases and 3 bases respectively, with 14 bases between them. CDR3: CASSLGPGLNQPQHF. The CDR3 coding sequence is TGCGCCAGCAGCCTGGGCCCGGGACTCAATCAGCCCCAGCATTTT. Full variable domain (missing parts from reference TRBV5-1 and TRBJ1-5): KAGVTQTPRYLIKTRGQQVTLSCSPISGHRSVSWYQQTPGQGLQFLFEYFSETQRNKGNFPGRFSGRQFSNSRSEMNVSTLELGDSALYLCASSLGPGLNQPQHFGDGTRLSIL.

This clonotype has at least ten counts. The V and J genes are TRBV6-2 or TRBV6-3 and TRBJ1-1; D unclear. CDR3 size: 12 residues. V was clipped by 7 bases and J by 0 bases, with 6 bases between them. Germline CDR1 is MNHEY and CDR2 is SVGEGT. The CDR3 DNA reads TGTGCCAGCATTGGCATGAACACTGAAGCTTTCTTT. Residues: CASIGMNTEAFF.

This clonotype was counted many times. V is TRBV20-1 and J is TRBJ2-1; TRBD1 aligns across 11 bases. The V and J ends lost 8 bases and 5 bases, in that order; junction bases with no gene match: 14. Germline V gives CDR1 DFQATT, CDR2 SNEGSKA (reference sequence). The CDR3 is 16 residues long. The CDR3 DNA reads TGCAGTCTCTCTCGGACAGGGGGCCCCCTTAACAATGAGCAGTTCTTC. It translates to CSLSRTGGPLNNEQFF.

At least ten counts were recorded for this clonotype. This chain joins TRBV12-3 or TRBV12-4 and TRBJ2-1, with TRBD2 matching 7 bases. Losses at the gene ends were 6 bases for V and 1 base for J; bases not matched to a gene: 6. The CDR3 totals 15 residues. The CDR3 sequence: CASRIGGNSYNEQFF. The CDR3, as DNA: TGTGCCAGCAGAATCGGGGGGAATTCCTACAATGAGCAGTTCTTC.

This clonotype appeared many times. The rearrangement links TRBV12-3 or TRBV12-4 to TRBJ2-1; TRBD2 aligns across 9 bases. V gave up 4 bases and J gave up 7 bases; unmatched junction bases: 8. The CDR3 loop spans 15 amino acids. The CDR3 here is CASSSPGLAGNEQFF. CDR3 coding DNA: TGTGCCAGCAGTTCCCCGGGACTAGCTGGTAATGAGCAGTTCTTC.

This clonotype has ten or more counts. J is TRBJ2-7 and V is TRBV9, with a possible D match to TRBD2 (6 bases). The CDR3 is 15 residues long. Trimming pared 2 bases from V and 3 bases from J, leaving 15 bases between. CDR1 is SGDLS, CDR2 YYNGEE, per germline. In nucleotides, the CDR3 is TGTGCCAGCAGCGTCGGAGGAGGGGAACTCTACGAGCAGTACGTC. Its translation: CASSVGGGELYEQYV.

Ten or more counts support this clonotype. The V gene is TRBV7-9, the J gene TRBJ2-3, with D unresolved. The CDR3 consists of 13 residues. The V gene lost 2 bases and the J gene lost 4 bases, with 7 bases spanning the gap. Per germline, CDR1 SEHNR and CDR2 FQNEAQ (reference sequence). In DNA, the CDR3 is TGTGCCAGCAGCTTACTTGGCGCAGATACGCAGTATTTT. Amino acids: CASSLLGADTQYF.

In its sample, this clonotype was seen many times. The V and J genes are TRBV14 and TRBJ2-2; TRBD1 or TRBD2 may be the D gene (6 bases each). Trimming shortened V by 1 base and J by 5 bases, and 11 bases separated the two germline ends. The V gene's germline CDR1 is SGHDN and CDR2 FVKESK. This CDR3 has 15 amino acids. The CDR3 protein is CASSQAGARTGELFF. The CDR3, as DNA: TGTGCCAGCAGCCAAGCGGGGGCGCGGACCGGGGAGCTGTTTTTT.

There are many counts of this clonotype. The CDR3 reads CASSPQVQGAGQPQHF. The CDR3 DNA sequence: TGTGCCAGCAGCCCCCAGGTACAGGGGGCTGGACAGCCCCAGCATTTT. V is TRBV7-9 and J is TRBJ1-5, with 9 bases identical to TRBD1. The CDR3 is made up of 16 amino acids. Germline V gives CDR1 SEHNR, CDR2 FQNEAQ (reference sequence). V lost 5 bases to trimming and J lost 7 bases; unmatched junction nucleotides: 12.

This clonotype was counted many times. This rearrangement joins TRBV13 to TRBJ2-1; 12 bases match TRBD1. V gave up 4 bases and J gave up 7 bases; unmatched junction bases: 5. The CDR3 sequence is 15 residues long. Germline CDR1 and CDR2: PRHDT and FYEKMQ (reference sequence). In DNA form, the CDR3 reads TGTGCCAGCAGCTACCGGGACAGGGGGCGTAATGAGCAGTTCTTC. It translates to CASSYRDRGRNEQFF.

This clonotype was counted at least ten times. The rearrangement uses TRBV4-2 and TRBJ2-1; D gene unclear. CDR3 length: 17 amino acids. Trimming took off 1 base at V and 6 bases at J, with 19 bases between the two ends. The germline CDR1 and CDR2 sequences are LGHNA and YNFKEQ. The CDR3 coding sequence is TGTGCCAGCAGCCAAGGCACGGCTAGACCTTCCGGCAATGAGCAGTTCTTC. Amino acid sequence: CASSQGTARPSGNEQFF.

The chain has TRBV5-5 and TRBJ2-1; a weak D match, TRBD2 (5 bases). Trimming stripped 1 base from V and 2 bases from J, with 19 bases between. CDR3 length: 18 residues. Germline assignment: CDR1 SGHKS and CDR2 YYEKEE (reference sequence). As DNA, the CDR3 is TGTGCCAGCAGCTTGAGGCGGGCCGGCCCCACACCCTACAATGAGCAGTTCTTC. Amino acid sequence: CASSLRRAGPTPYNEQFF.

The CDR3 is CSVVVGVWTEAFF. The CDR3 nucleotides are TGCAGCGTTGTGGTCGGGGTATGGACTGAAGCTTTCTTT. This chain joins TRBV29-1 and TRBJ1-1; D not certain. Germline loops: CDR1 SQVTM, CDR2 ANQGSEA. The CDR3 covers 13 residues. The germline V and J ends were trimmed by 4 bases and 5 bases, with 14 bases remaining between them.

This clonotype came up many times. This rearrangement joins TRBV11-2 to TRBJ2-3, with 11 nucleotides matching TRBD2. With 0 bases clipped from V and 5 bases from J, the junction kept 4 bases outside the gene matches. The CDR3 length is 16 residues. Germline assignment: CDR1 SGHAT and CDR2 FQNNGV. CDR3 residues: CASSLDSGRAQDTQYF. CDR3 sequence (DNA): TGTGCCAGCAGCTTAGATAGCGGGAGGGCCCAAGATACGCAGTATTTT.

This clonotype was found many times. The J gene is TRBJ1-2, the V gene TRBV3-1; D is possibly TRBD1 (5 bases). V dropped 3 bases and J dropped 6 bases, with 14 bases sitting between them. The CDR3 length is 14 residues. CDR1 and CDR2 from the germline V gene are LGHDT and YNNKEL (reference sequence). The CDR3 spells CASSQGRGSDGYTF. The DNA for the CDR3 is TGTGCCAGCAGCCAGGGGCGCGGGTCCGATGGCTACACCTTC.

Ten or more counts support this clonotype. The genes are TRBV5-1 and TRBJ1-1; unclear D gene. Trimming removed 0 bases at V and 4 bases at J, with 7 bases between. The CDR3 spans 13 residues. Germline V gives CDR1 SGHRS, CDR2 YFSETQ. This CDR3 is CASSLVRSTEAFF. The CDR3 DNA reads as TGCGCCAGCAGCTTGGTTAGGAGCACTGAAGCTTTCTTT. The variable domain in full, with the rest retrieved from reference TRBV5-1 and TRBJ1-1, is KAGVTQTPRYLIKTRGQQVTLSCSPISGHRSVSWYQQTPGQGLQFLFEYFSETQRNKGNFPGRFSGRQFSNSRSEMNVSTLELGDSALYLCASSLVRSTEAFFGQGTRLTVV.

At least ten counts were recorded for this clonotype. The V call is TRBV15, the J call TRBJ1-1, with D perhaps matching TRBD1 (5 bases). V was cut by 8 bases and J by 1 base, with 14 bases left in between. The CDR3 totals 14 residues. Per the germline V gene, CDR1 is LNHNV and CDR2 is YYDKDF (reference sequence). The CDR3 sequence: CATSGGGSNTEAFF. The CDR3 DNA is TGTGCCACCTCTGGGGGGGGTTCGAACACTGAAGCTTTCTTT.